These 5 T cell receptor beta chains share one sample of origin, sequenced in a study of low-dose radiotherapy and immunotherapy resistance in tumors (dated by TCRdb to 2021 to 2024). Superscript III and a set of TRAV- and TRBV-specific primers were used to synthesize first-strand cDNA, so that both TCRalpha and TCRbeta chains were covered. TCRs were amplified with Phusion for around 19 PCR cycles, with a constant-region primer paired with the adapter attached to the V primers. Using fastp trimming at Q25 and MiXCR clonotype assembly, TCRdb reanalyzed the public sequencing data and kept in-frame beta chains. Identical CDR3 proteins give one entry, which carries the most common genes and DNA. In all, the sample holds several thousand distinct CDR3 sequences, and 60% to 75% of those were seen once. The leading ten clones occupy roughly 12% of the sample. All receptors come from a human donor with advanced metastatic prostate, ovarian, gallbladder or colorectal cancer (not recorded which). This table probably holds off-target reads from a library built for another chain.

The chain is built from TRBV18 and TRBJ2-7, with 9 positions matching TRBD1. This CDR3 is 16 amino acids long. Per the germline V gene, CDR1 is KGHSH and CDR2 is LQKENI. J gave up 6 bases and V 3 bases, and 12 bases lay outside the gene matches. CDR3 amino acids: CASSPTGTGRHAEQYF. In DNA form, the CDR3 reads TGTGCCAGCTCACCGACCGGGACAGGGAGGCATGCCGAGCAGTACTTC.

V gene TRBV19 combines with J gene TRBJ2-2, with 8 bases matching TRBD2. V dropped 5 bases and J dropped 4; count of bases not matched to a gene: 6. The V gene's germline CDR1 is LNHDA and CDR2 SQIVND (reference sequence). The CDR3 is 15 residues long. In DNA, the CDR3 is TGTGCCAGTAGTCCTCCGCTAGCGGGCACCGGGGAGCTGTTTTTT. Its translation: CASSPPLAGTGELFF.

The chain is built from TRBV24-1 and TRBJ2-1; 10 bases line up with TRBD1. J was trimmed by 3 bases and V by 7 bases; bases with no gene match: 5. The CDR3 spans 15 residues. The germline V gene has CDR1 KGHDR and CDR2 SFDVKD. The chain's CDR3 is CATSPRDRGYNEQFF. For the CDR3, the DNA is TGTGCCACCAGCCCCCGGGACAGGGGCTACAATGAGCAGTTCTTC.

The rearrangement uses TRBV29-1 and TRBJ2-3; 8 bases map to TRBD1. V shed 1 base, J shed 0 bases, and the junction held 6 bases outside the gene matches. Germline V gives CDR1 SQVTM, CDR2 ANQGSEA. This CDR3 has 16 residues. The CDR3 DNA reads TGCAGCGTTGAAGGGGTAGACAGGGGAAGCACAGATACGCAGTATTTT. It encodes CSVEGVDRGSTDTQYF.

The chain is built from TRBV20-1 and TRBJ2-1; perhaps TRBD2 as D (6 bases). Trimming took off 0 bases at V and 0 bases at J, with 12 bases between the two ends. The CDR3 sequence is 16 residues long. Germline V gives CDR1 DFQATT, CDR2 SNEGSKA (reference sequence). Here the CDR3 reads CSAREYGRRSYNEQFF. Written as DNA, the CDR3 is TGCAGTGCTAGAGAGTACGGGAGACGCTCCTACAATGAGCAGTTCTTC.